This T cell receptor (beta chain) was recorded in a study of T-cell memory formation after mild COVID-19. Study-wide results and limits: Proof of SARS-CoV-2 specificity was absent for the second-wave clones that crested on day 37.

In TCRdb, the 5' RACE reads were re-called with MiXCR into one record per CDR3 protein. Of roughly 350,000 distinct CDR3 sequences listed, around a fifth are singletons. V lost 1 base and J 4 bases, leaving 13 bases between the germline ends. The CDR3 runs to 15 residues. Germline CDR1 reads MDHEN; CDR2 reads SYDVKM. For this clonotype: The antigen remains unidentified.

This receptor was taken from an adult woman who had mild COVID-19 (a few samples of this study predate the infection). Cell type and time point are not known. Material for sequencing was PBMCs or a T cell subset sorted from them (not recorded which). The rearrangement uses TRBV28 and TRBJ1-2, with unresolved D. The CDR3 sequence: CASSLSLRSGYGYTF. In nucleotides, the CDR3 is TGTGCCAGCAGTTTATCCCTGCGGAGTGGCTATGGCTACACCTTC.